This is a list of T cell receptor beta chains from one sample in a study of OX40 agonist ivuxolimab in advanced cancers. The data were produced by immunoSEQ multiplex PCR, yet TCRdb's version contains in-frame clones alone and is incomplete. Counted here are about 24,000 clones, approximately 90% occurring once; the ten biggest clones make up 49%. The material sequenced was CD4+ or CD8+ T cells sorted from blood, taken in a trial of the OX40 agonist ivuxolimab. The receptors come from an adult with an advanced solid tumor such as melanoma, head and neck, liver or kidney cancer. Both conserved end residues are part of each CDR3. Fields, in order: CDR3 protein, clone size, V gene, J gene, CDR3 length. Part of the rows lack a size; the others show once, few, many or a class for expanded clones.

CASSLAGAGGYEQYF	.	TRBV13	TRBJ2-7	15
CAISEWDRVTEAFF	.	TRBV10-3	TRBJ1-1	14
CASSFGRGFTDTQYF	.	TRBV7-8	TRBJ2-3	15
CASSLAVLNTDTQYF	.	TRBV7-6	TRBJ2-3	15
CASSPNSDEQFF	.	TRBV6-1	TRBJ2-1	12
CAWSVLGGLAGIEQFF	.	TRBV30	TRBJ2-1	16
CASSPIGSNTGELFF	.	TRBV14	TRBJ2-2	15
CASSEWDSEQYF	.	TRBV10-2	TRBJ2-7	12
CASSLILHPQDELSNQPQHF	.	TRBV7-3	TRBJ1-5	20
CASSVSSETQYF	.	TRBV7-3	TRBJ2-5	12
CASSPGIGHYGYTF	.	TRBV18	TRBJ1-2	14
CASSTQGGYEQYF	.	TRBV18	TRBJ2-7	13
CASSQAWGTPNEYEQYF	.	TRBV4-3	TRBJ2-7	17
CASSPPTADSYEQYF	.	TRBV18	TRBJ2-7	15
CASSLGDRTYEQYF	.	TRBV5-1	TRBJ2-7	14
CASSNPGKNIQYF	.	TRBV6-6	TRBJ2-4	13
CASSLVAGGPKGYNEQFF	few	TRBV7-2	TRBJ2-1	18
CASSQDLGTNEKLFF	.	TRBV4-3	TRBJ1-4	15
CASSLGTSVEQYF	.	TRBV5-5	TRBJ2-7	13
CASSWTGDRREQYF	.	TRBV6-5	TRBJ2-7	14
CAISDLGVVGEQYF	.	TRBV10-3	TRBJ2-7	14
CASSAGLAREQYF	.	TRBV11-1	TRBJ2-7	13
CASSQAGQGGYEQYF	.	TRBV4-1	TRBJ2-7	15
CASSPRAGVPSYEQYF	once	TRBV18	TRBJ2-7	16
CASSYDSRAGLSSYNSPLHF	once	TRBV28	TRBJ1-6	20
CATTESSSGNTIYF	.	TRBV7-9	TRBJ1-3	14
CASSPDGYGYTF	.	TRBV7-8	TRBJ1-2	12
CASSYSIAGVDEQYF	.	TRBV14	TRBJ2-7	15
CASSLAGGSGGYTF	.	TRBV7-9	TRBJ1-2	14
CASSTGWDLTYEQYF	once	TRBV19	TRBJ2-7	15
CAIGTGDQPQHF	once	TRBV10-3	TRBJ1-5	12
CASSQGRSSGTEAFF	.	TRBV11-2	TRBJ1-1	15
CASSIPPHLAGPSEELFF	.	TRBV19	TRBJ2-2	18
CAWAGQPNEKLFF	.	TRBV30	TRBJ1-4	13
CATSRDGGVGQPQHF	.	TRBV15	TRBJ1-5	15
CASSIGTTQETQYF	.	TRBV5-1	TRBJ2-5	14
CASRDTSGEETQYF	.	TRBV5-4	TRBJ2-5	14
CASTRGGLSPNEQFF	.	TRBV27	TRBJ2-1	15
CASSLRGNSGNTIYF	.	TRBV5-5	TRBJ1-3	15
CASSPGTGYTF	.	TRBV23-1	TRBJ1-2	11
CAYPSRGAGETQYF	.	TRBV30	TRBJ2-5	14
CASSEWAGADTQYF	.	TRBV10-1	TRBJ2-3	14
CASSPGTGGSYGYTF	.	TRBV18	TRBJ1-2	15
CASTRGNSPLHF	.	TRBV25-1	TRBJ1-6	12
CASSSSGTPSYNEQFF	.	TRBV11-2	TRBJ2-1	16